These T cell receptor beta chains were read from a single sample in a study of shared clonotypes between healthy human individuals. The repertoire was sequenced with immunoSEQ multiplex PCR; TCRdb's copy has only in-frame clones and lacks some. The table records approximately 2.4 million clones, approximately 94% of them present only once. Input material: naive CD4+ T cells sorted from blood. The source of these receptors is a man in his late teens or twenties in good health. Each CDR3 is given with its conserved first and last residue. D genes are given only for firm matches. Size tells how often a clone was seen (once, few, many) or the class of an expanded clone, and some rows leave it out.

CDR3nt,CDR3aa,abundance,v_gene,d_gene,j_gene
TGCGCCAGCAGCTATTCAGGGTCCTCCCCGTTCTTC,CASSYSGSSPFF,NA,TRBV4-3,NA,TRBJ2-1
TGTGCCATTCGACGGACAGGGAAGTACGAGCAGTACTTC,CAIRRTGKYEQYF,once,TRBV6-4,TRBD1,TRBJ2-7
TGTGCCAGCAGTGCCGGGGGGAATCTGAATTCACCCCTCCACTTT,CASSAGGNLNSPLHF,NA,TRBV6-4,NA,TRBJ1-6
TGTGCCAGCAGCCCATTAGCGGGAGAGGGCACCGGGGAGCTGTTTTTT,CASSPLAGEGTGELFF,NA,TRBV11-3,TRBD2,TRBJ2-2
TGTGCCAGCAGCTTAAGAGGACAGGCTTTGGGCAATCAGCCCCAGCATTTT,CASSLRGQALGNQPQHF,NA,TRBV7-2,TRBD1,TRBJ1-5
TGTGCCAGCAGCTTACACCCCCCTGACATTTCCGGGGAGCTGTTTTTT,CASSLHPPDISGELFF,NA,TRBV7-9,NA,TRBJ2-2
TGTGCCAGCAGTTGGGGACAGAACACTGAAGCTTTCTTT,CASSWGQNTEAFF,NA,TRBV6-6,NA,TRBJ1-1
TGTGCCAGCTCACCAGGTATTAGCGATACGCAGTATTTT,CASSPGISDTQYF,NA,TRBV18,NA,TRBJ2-3
TGTGCCTGGAGTGTAACAGGGGGTTATGAAAAACTGTTTTTT,CAWSVTGGYEKLFF,NA,TRBV30,TRBD1,TRBJ1-4
TGTGCCAGCAGCGAACTCAACACAGGGGTGTCTGAAGCTTTCTTT,CASSELNTGVSEAFF,once,TRBV7-6,TRBD1,TRBJ1-1
TGTGCCAGCAGCGTAGATCGTGGATTCGAGCGGGACACAGATACGCAGTATTTT,CASSVDRGFERDTDTQYF,NA,TRBV9,TRBD2,TRBJ2-3
TGTGCCAGCAGCTTAGACACTAATGAAAAACTGTTTTTT,CASSLDTNEKLFF,NA,TRBV7-9,NA,TRBJ1-4
TGCGCCAGCAGCCAAGACGATTTCAGGGTCTCCTATAATTCACCCCTCCACTTT,CASSQDDFRVSYNSPLHF,NA,TRBV4-1,NA,TRBJ1-6
TGTGCCTGGTCCCGGGTCCAGTCGGCCGGGGAGCTGTTTTTT,CAWSRVQSAGELFF,NA,TRBV30,NA,TRBJ2-2
TGTGCCAGCAGTCCGTGGGGATATGGGTTTGGCTACACCTTC,CASSPWGYGFGYTF,NA,TRBV6-1,NA,TRBJ1-2
TGTGCCAGCAGTGAATTGCACAGCAAGGGATGGGAGACCCAGTACTTC,CASSELHSKGWETQYF,NA,TRBV6-1,NA,TRBJ2-5
TGTGCCAGCAGTGACGGGGCTGACGGCAATCAGCCCCAGCATTTT,CASSDGADGNQPQHF,NA,TRBV2,NA,TRBJ1-5
TGTGCCAGACGAGGTAAAAGGGGCAACGAGCAGTACTTC,CARRGKRGNEQYF,NA,TRBV6-4,NA,TRBJ2-7
TGTGCCAGCAGGCTTACAGGGGGCGCGGACACCGGGGAGCTGTTTTTT,CASRLTGGADTGELFF,NA,TRBV28,TRBD1,TRBJ2-2
TGTGCCAGCAGATTAGCGGGGTCTTCAACAGATACGCAGTATTTT,CASRLAGSSTDTQYF,NA,TRBV6-5,TRBD2,TRBJ2-3
TGTGCCAGCCGATACCAGCGGGCGAACACCGGGGAGCTGTTTTTT,CASRYQRANTGELFF,NA,TRBV6-5,NA,TRBJ2-2
TGTGCCAGCAGGACAGGGGGCCTGTCACCCCTCCACTTT,CASRTGGLSPLHF,NA,TRBV27,TRBD1,TRBJ1-6
TGCGCCACTTCAACCGAGCGCTCTGGGGCCAACGTCCTGACTTTC,CATSTERSGANVLTF,NA,TRBV10-2,NA,TRBJ2-6
TGTGCCAGCAGGCGACCGGGACAGGGCCGGGAGACCCAGTACTTC,CASRRPGQGRETQYF,NA,TRBV11-2,TRBD1,TRBJ2-5
TGTGCCAGCAGTCGGGTTCAGGGGACCGATCAGCCCCAGCATTTT,CASSRVQGTDQPQHF,NA,TRBV6-1,NA,TRBJ1-5
TGTGCCAGCAGCTTAGGGTTCAGAACTAATGAAAAACTGTTTTTT,CASSLGFRTNEKLFF,NA,TRBV7-2,NA,TRBJ1-4
TGTGCCAGCAGTGAGGCCCCTGGGCTAGCGGGAGTGGGAGCCAAAAACATTCAGTACTTC,CASSEAPGLAGVGAKNIQYF,NA,TRBV6-1,TRBD2,TRBJ2-4
TGTGCCAGCAGTACCGGGACAGGGGACTACGAGCAGTACTTC,CASSTGTGDYEQYF,NA,TRBV2,TRBD1,TRBJ2-7